Shown below are 19 T cell receptor beta chains from a single sample sequenced in a study of response to subunit inactivated influenza vaccine. In TCRdb, the RT-PCR reads were re-called with MiXCR into one record per CDR3 protein. Here the sample spans 400,000 to 550,000 distinct CDR3 sequences, about 25% being singletons. Sequenced here: CD4+ T cells sorted from PBMCs, sampled approximately 5 days after vaccination. Receptors were obtained from a man in his fifties or sixties who received an inactivated influenza vaccine.

This clonotype was detected many times. This chain connects TRBV5-5 to TRBJ2-7; D possibly uses TRBD1 or TRBD2 (5 bases each). CDR1 is SGHKS and CDR2 is YYEKEE in the germline V gene (reference sequence). Between the trimmed V and J ends, which lost 4 bases and 3 bases, there was a span of 17 bases. This CDR3 is 15 amino acids long. The CDR3 region has the DNA TGTGCCAGCAGCCCCGAGATGGGACCGTTCTACGAGCAGTACTTC. Protein: CASSPEMGPFYEQYF.

Only a few counts were recorded for this clonotype. This chain connects TRBV5-5 to TRBJ2-7; D gene ambiguous. Germline-derived CDR1 and CDR2 are SGHKS and YYEKEE (reference sequence). Between the trimmed V and J ends, which lost 0 bases and 0 bases, there was a span of 10 bases. This CDR3 is built from 15 residues. The CDR3 protein is CASSLGTLSSYEQYF. DNA of the CDR3: TGTGCCAGCAGCTTGGGGACCCTTAGCTCCTACGAGCAGTACTTC.

V is TRBV3-1 and J is TRBJ2-3; possible D gene TRBD1, 6 bases. CDR3 length equals 15 residues. V lost 1 base, J lost 0 bases, and 8 bases lay in between. CDR1 is LGHDT, CDR2 YNNKEL, per germline (reference sequence). As DNA, the CDR3 is TGTGCCAGCAGCCAAGGGGACATAAGCACAGATACGCAGTATTTT. It encodes CASSQGDISTDTQYF.

This clonotype was detected once. J is TRBJ1-5 and V is TRBV7-2, with D hard to call. CDR1 and CDR2 (germline): SGHTA, FQGNSA. V gave up 2 bases and J gave up 5 bases, with 7 bases separating them. The CDR3 extends over 13 amino acids. In DNA, the CDR3 is TGTGCCAGCAGCTTACTTTCCGATCAGCCCCAGCATTTT. Translation gives CASSLLSDQPQHF.

This clonotype was picked up many times. The chain links TRBV18 to TRBJ2-7, with D possibly called TRBD1 or TRBD2 (5 bases each). Germline V gene sequence: CDR1 KGHSH, CDR2 LQKENI. The V gene lost 2 bases and the J gene lost 0 bases, with 5 bases spanning the gap. The CDR3 runs to 13 residues. The CDR3 nucleotides read TGTGCCAGCTCACCAGGGGGCTCCTACGAGCAGTACTTC. Translating gives CASSPGGSYEQYF.

This clonotype was detected a few times. V is TRBV5-5 and J is TRBJ2-4, with D possibly called TRBD1 or TRBD2 (6 bases each). Per germline, CDR1 SGHKS and CDR2 YYEKEE (reference sequence). V was clipped by 1 base and J by 9 bases, with 11 bases between them. The CDR3 runs 13 residues. CDR3 nucleotide sequence: TGTGCCAGCAGCTTGCCCGGGGGCCTCATTCAGTACTTC. Translating gives CASSLPGGLIQYF.

This clonotype occurred a few times. The chain combines TRBV5-1 with TRBJ1-6; maybe TRBD1 (6 bases). Germline CDR1 and CDR2: SGHRS and YFSETQ. The V end was cut by 1 base, the J end by 10 bases, with 12 bases between. This CDR3 contains 14 residues. Here the CDR3 reads CASSLRTENSPLHF. The DNA of the CDR3 is TGCGCCAGCAGCTTGCGGACAGAGAACTCACCCCTCCACTTT.

This clonotype was seen only a few times. The chain recombines TRBV6-5 with TRBJ1-6, with D tentatively TRBD1 (6 bases). CDR3 length: 15 amino acids. The V end lost 4 bases, the J end lost 12 bases, and 19 bases lay between the germline ends. Germline assignment: CDR1 MNHEY and CDR2 SVGAGI. In DNA form, the CDR3 reads TGTGCCAGCAGTTCCCGGCAGGGGACCCCTGTACCCCTCCACTTT. Residues: CASSSRQGTPVPLHF.

V is TRBV3-1 and J is TRBJ2-1; 10 bases fit TRBD2. Trimming at V came to 3 bases and at J to 6 bases, leaving 5 bases not matched to a gene. The CDR3 runs 15 residues. Germline CDR1 LGHDT, CDR2 YNNKEL (reference sequence). CDR3 protein: CASSQIAGGPNEQFF. The CDR3 DNA is TGTGCCAGCAGCCAGATAGCGGGAGGTCCCAATGAGCAGTTCTTC.

This rearrangement joins TRBV25-1 to TRBJ2-1, with D perhaps given as TRBD1 or TRBD2 (5 bases each). The CDR3 has 15 amino acids. With 1 base removed from V and 8 bases from J, the gap between germline ends came to 15 bases. CDR1 and CDR2 from the germline V gene are MGHDK and SYGVNS. The CDR3 here is CASSELWGSVDEQFF. The CDR3 nucleotides read TGTGCCAGCAGTGAATTATGGGGGAGTGTCGATGAGCAGTTCTTC. Full variable domain (remainder filled in from reference TRBV25-1 and TRBJ2-1): EADIYQTPRYLVIGTGKKITLECSQTMGHDKMYWYQQDPGMELHLIHYSYGVNSTEKGDLSSESTVSRIRTEHFPLTLESARPSHTSQYLCASSELWGSVDEQFFGPGTRLTVL.

V gene TRBV6-2 or TRBV6-3 combines with J gene TRBJ1-2; 8 bases align to TRBD1. After removal of 6 bases from V and 6 bases from J, the junction contained 6 bases not matched to a gene. CDR1 is MNHEY and CDR2 is SVGEGT in the germline V gene. This CDR3 is 13 amino acids long. As DNA, the CDR3 is TGTGCCAGCAGCCACGGACAGGGTCATGGCTACACCTTC. It encodes CASSHGQGHGYTF.

This clonotype was counted at least ten times. The genes are TRBV20-1 and TRBJ1-1; TRBD1 is a possible D gene (5 bases). The CDR3 has 11 amino acids. Trimming removed 4 bases at V and 7 bases at J, with 10 bases between. In germline, CDR1 is DFQATT, CDR2 SNEGSKA (reference sequence). The CDR3 sequence: CSATRQIEAFF. The DNA for the CDR3 is TGCAGTGCTACGAGACAGATTGAAGCTTTCTTT.

CDR3 nucleotides: TGTGCCAGCAGCTCATCGGGGCGGGGGGGGTACAATGAGCAGTTCTTC. This gives the protein CASSSSGRGGYNEQFF. This chain uses TRBV7-9 with TRBJ2-1; 9 nucleotides line up with TRBD2. V gave up 4 bases and J gave up 4 bases; unmatched junction bases: 8. The CDR3 loop spans 16 amino acids. The germline V gene encodes CDR1 SEHNR and CDR2 FQNEAQ (reference sequence).

This chain joins TRBV15 and TRBJ2-7; 10 bases fit TRBD1. With V trimmed by 0 bases and J by 5 bases, 4 bases remained unmatched. Germline V gene data show CDR1 as LNHNV and CDR2 as YYDKDF (reference sequence). The CDR3 has 15 amino acids. DNA for the CDR3: TGTGCCACCAGCAGAGAGGGGACAGGGGATGACGAGCAGTACTTC. This encodes CATSREGTGDDEQYF.

This clonotype has a handful of counts. The chain links TRBV7-2 to TRBJ2-2; D gene uncertain. Looked up from germline, CDR1 is SGHTA and CDR2 is FQGNSA. Trimming left V 1 base short and J 4 bases short, with 7 bases between. CDR3 length equals 14 residues. Written as DNA, the CDR3 is TGTGCCAGCAGCTTAGAGTACGCCACCGGGGAGCTGTTTTTT. Translating gives CASSLEYATGELFF.

The genes are TRBV12-3 or TRBV12-4 and TRBJ2-3, with 14 bases fitting TRBD2. The length of the CDR3 is 16 residues. Trimming removed 6 bases from V and 1 base from J; junction bases left unmatched: 3. The CDR3 spells CASSMGLAGGTDTQYF. The CDR3 region has the DNA TGTGCCAGCAGCATGGGACTAGCGGGGGGCACAGATACGCAGTATTTT.

V and J are TRBV25-1 and TRBJ2-7; 10 nucleotides align to TRBD2. Looked up from germline, CDR1 is MGHDK and CDR2 is SYGVNS. V lost 3 bases to trimming and J lost 4 bases; unmatched junction nucleotides: 6. This CDR3 is built from 15 residues. The CDR3 here is CASSDFSGRRYEQYF. CDR3 nucleotides: TGTGCCAGCAGTGACTTTAGCGGGAGGAGATACGAGCAGTACTTC.

CDR3 in amino acids: CASSSRRRSSYNEQFF. The CDR3 DNA follows: TGTGCCAGCAGCTCCCGAAGGAGGAGCTCCTACAATGAGCAGTTCTTC. This chain uses TRBV5-6 with TRBJ2-1; tentatively, D is TRBD2 (5 bases). V lost 3 bases and J 0 bases, leaving 13 bases between the germline ends. Germline loops: CDR1 SGHDT, CDR2 YYEEEE. The CDR3 totals 16 residues.

In its sample, this clonotype was seen a few times. CDR3 DNA sequence: TGCAGTGCTAGGGGACAACAGGGCATGGGCTACACCTTC. Its protein is CSARGQQGMGYTF. The V call is TRBV20-1, the J call TRBJ1-2; a possible D gene is TRBD1 (6 bases). Trimming pared 3 bases from V and 8 bases from J, leaving 16 bases between. Germline V gene data show CDR1 as DFQATT and CDR2 as SNEGSKA (reference sequence). The CDR3 covers 13 residues.